The present entry profiles one TCR beta chain with its context. Documented time point: recipient sample about 28 days before transplant, after cytoreduction. Data came from immunoSEQ multiplex PCR; TCRdb stores just in-frame clones and leaves some out. This sample yields some 30,000 clones, of which about 74% are seen a single time; around 6.5% belongs to the top ten. This sample was included in a study of T cell clonotyping in hematopoietic cell transplantation. V dropped 1 base and J dropped 11; count of bases not matched to a gene: 6. There are 14 residues in the CDR3. CDR1 is MNHEY, CDR2 SVGAGI, per germline.

Sequences were derived from peripheral blood mononuclear cells, sampled before stem cell transplant. This rearrangement joins TRBV6-5 to TRBJ1-1; 11 nucleotides agree with TRBD1. The clonotype was recovered from a woman aged 30 to 39 with chronic myeloid leukemia. Some clones in this sample may be carry-over from other donors' samples. Here the CDR3 reads CASSYFGTGGEAFF. As DNA, the CDR3 is TGTGCCAGCAGTTACTTCGGGACAGGGGGAGAGGCTTTCTTT.